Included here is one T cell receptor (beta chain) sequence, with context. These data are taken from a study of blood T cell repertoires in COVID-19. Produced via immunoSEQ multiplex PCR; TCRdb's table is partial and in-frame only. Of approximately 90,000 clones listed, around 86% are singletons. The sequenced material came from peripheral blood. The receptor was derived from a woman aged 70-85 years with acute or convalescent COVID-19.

CDR3 amino acids: CASSSGQMNTEAFF. The CDR3 bases are TGCGCCAGCAGCTCTGGACAGATGAACACTGAAGCTTTCTTT. The chain combines TRBV5-1 with TRBJ1-1; possible D gene TRBD1, 6 bases. The ends were cut back, 3 bases at V and 0 bases at J, with 9 bases in the middle. This CDR3 comprises 14 residues. CDR1 SGHRS and CDR2 YFSETQ come from the germline V gene.